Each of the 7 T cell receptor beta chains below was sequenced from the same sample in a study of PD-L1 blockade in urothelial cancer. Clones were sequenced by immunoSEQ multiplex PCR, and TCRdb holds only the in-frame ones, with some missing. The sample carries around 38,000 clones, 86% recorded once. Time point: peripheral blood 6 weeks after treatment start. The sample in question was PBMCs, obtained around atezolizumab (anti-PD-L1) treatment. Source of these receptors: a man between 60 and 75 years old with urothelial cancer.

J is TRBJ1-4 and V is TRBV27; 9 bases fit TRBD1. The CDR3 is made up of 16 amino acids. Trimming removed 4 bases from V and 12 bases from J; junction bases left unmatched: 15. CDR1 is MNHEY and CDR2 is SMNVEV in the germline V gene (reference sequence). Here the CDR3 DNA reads TGTGCCAGCAGTTCAAAGGGACAGGGACTGTTGTTAGAACTGTTTTTT. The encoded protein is CASSSKGQGLLLELFF.

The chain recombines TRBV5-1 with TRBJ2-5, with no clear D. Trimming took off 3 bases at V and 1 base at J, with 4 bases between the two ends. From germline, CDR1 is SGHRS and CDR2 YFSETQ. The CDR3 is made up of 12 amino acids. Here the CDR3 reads CASSSFQETQYF. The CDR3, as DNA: TGCGCCAGCAGCTCCTTCCAAGAGACCCAGTACTTC.

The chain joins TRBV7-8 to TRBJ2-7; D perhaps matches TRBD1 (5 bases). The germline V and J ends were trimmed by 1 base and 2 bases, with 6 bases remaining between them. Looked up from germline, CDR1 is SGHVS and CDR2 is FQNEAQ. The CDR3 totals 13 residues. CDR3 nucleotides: TGTGCCAGCAGCTTAGGCAGGGCCTACGAGCAGTACTTC. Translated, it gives CASSLGRAYEQYF.

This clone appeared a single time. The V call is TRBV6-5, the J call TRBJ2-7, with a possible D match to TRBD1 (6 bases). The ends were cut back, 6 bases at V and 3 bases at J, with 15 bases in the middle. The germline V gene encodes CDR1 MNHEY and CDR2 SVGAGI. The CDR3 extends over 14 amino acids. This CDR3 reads CASRPSGQFYEQYF. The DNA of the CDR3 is TGTGCCAGCAGGCCCTCGGGACAATTCTACGAGCAGTACTTC.

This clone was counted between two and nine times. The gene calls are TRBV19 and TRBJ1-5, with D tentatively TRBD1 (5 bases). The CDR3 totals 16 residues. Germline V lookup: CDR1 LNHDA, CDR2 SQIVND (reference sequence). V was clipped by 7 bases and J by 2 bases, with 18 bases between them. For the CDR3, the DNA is TGTGCCAGTACCATTACAGGCCGCGGTGGCAATCAGCCCCAGCATTTT. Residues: CASTITGRGGNQPQHF.

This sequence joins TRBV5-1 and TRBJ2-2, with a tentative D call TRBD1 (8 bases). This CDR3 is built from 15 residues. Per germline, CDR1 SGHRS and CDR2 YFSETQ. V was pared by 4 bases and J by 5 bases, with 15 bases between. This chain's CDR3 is CASSPTGGGTGELFF. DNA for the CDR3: TGCGCCAGCAGCCCTACAGGGGGAGGGACCGGGGAGCTGTTTTTT.

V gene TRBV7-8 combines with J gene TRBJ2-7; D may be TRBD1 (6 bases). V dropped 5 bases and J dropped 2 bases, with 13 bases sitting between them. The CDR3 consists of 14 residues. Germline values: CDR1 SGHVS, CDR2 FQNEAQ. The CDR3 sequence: CASSAIGQTYEQYF. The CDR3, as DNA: TGTGCCAGCAGCGCAATTGGACAGACCTACGAGCAGTACTTC. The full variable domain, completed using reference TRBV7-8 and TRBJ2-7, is GAGVSQSPRYKVAKRGQDVALRCDPISGHVSLFWYQQALGQGPEFLTYFQNEAQLDKSGLPSDRFFAERPEGSVSTLKIQRTQQEDSAVYLCASSAIGQTYEQYFGPGTRLTVT.